What follows are 19 T cell receptor beta chains derived from one specimen sequenced in a study of T cell repertoires in cytomegalovirus infection (dated 2019 in TCRdb). The instrument given in TCRdb is Illumina HiSeq 1500. TCRdb cleaned the public reads at Q25 with fastp, built clones with MiXCR and kept in-frame beta chains. Each CDR3 protein appears once, grouped with its most common genes and DNA. The sample table shows some 700,000 distinct CDR3 sequences, and about 40% are seen once. Of the sample, more than 2.5% is held by the ten largest clones. Sequencing used PBMCs. The receptor source for this set is a human donor in good health (CMV status not recorded). Some clones in this sample may be carry-over from other donors' samples.

This chain connects TRBV19 to TRBJ1-2, with D unresolved. V lost 10 bases and J lost 3, with 18 bases in between. Germline V gives CDR1 LNHDA, CDR2 SQIVND (reference sequence). This CDR3 comprises 14 residues. Here the CDR3 reads CATNHPPEDYGYTF. The CDR3 bases are TGTGCCACAAACCATCCTCCCGAGGACTATGGCTACACCTTC. The full variable domain, with the rest looked up from reference TRBV19 and TRBJ1-2, is DGGITQSPKYLFRKEGQNVTLSCEQNLNHDAMYWYRQDPGQGLRLIYYSQIVNDFQKGDIAEGYSVSREKKESFPLTVTSAQKNPTAFYLCATNHPPEDYGYTFGSGTRLTVV.

V usage is TRBV28 and J usage is TRBJ2-3, with D possibly TRBD2 on 7 matching bases. Germline CDR1 and CDR2: MDHEN and SYDVKM. The CDR3 is 14 residues long. V lost 7 bases and J lost 0, with 11 bases in between. CDR3 amino acids: CASTPGGSTDTQYF. Here the CDR3 DNA reads TGTGCCAGCACCCCGGGGGGCAGCACAGATACGCAGTATTTT.

About this clonotype itself: One end of the junction does not line up with germline, which may come from a read error. J is TRBJ2-6 and V is TRBV15; D gene uncertain. Germline lookup yields CDR1 LNHNV and CDR2 YYDKDF (reference sequence). The CDR3 spans 15 residues. Written as DNA, the CDR3 is TGTGCCACCATCAGAGATCTCGGTGGGCTGGGCGTCCTGACTTTC. It is translated as CATIRDLGGLGVLTF.

This sequence joins TRBV7-9 and TRBJ2-3, with D perhaps matching TRBD2 (7 bases). CDR3 size: 15 residues. V lost 5 bases and J lost 0, with 12 bases in between. CDR1 is SEHNR and CDR2 is FQNEAQ in the germline V gene (reference sequence). This chain's CDR3 is CASSPGGLSTDTQYF. The CDR3 nucleotides read TGTGCCAGCAGCCCCGGGGGGCTTAGCACAGATACGCAGTATTTT. The full variable domain, rest sourced from reference TRBV7-9 and TRBJ2-3, is DTGVSQNPRHKITKRGQNVTFRCDPISEHNRLYWYRQTLGQGPEFLTYFQNEAQLEKSRLLSDRFSAERPKGSFSTLEIQRTEQGDSAMYLCASSPGGLSTDTQYFGPGTRLTVL.

This clonotype was observed a few times. The chain joins TRBV7-9 to TRBJ2-7; D remains unclear. Germline CDR1 reads SEHNR; CDR2 reads FQNEAQ (reference sequence). The germline V and J ends were trimmed by 1 base and 2 bases, with 12 bases remaining between them. The CDR3 covers 15 residues. CDR3 bases: TGTGCCAGCAGCTTAGGCCCAGGAATAACCTACGAGCAGTACTTC. This sequence encodes CASSLGPGITYEQYF.

The J gene is TRBJ2-2, the V gene TRBV12-3 or TRBV12-4; 8 positions agree with TRBD1. J lost 4 bases, V lost 10 bases, and 14 bases had no gene match. The CDR3 is 16 residues long. In DNA, the CDR3 is TGTGCCACCTCCCGCGGTGGCAGGGGGCTCACCGGGGAGCTGTTTTTT. It codes for CATSRGGRGLTGELFF.

Ten or more counts support this clonotype. The V call is TRBV27, the J call TRBJ2-5; 7 positions agree with TRBD1. Germline trimming cut 6 bases from V and 2 bases from J; bases unmatched to any gene: 6. The CDR3 loop spans 14 amino acids. CDR1 and CDR2 (germline): MNHEY, SMNVEV (reference sequence). CDR3 amino acids: CASRNPGQQETQYF. For the CDR3, the DNA is TGTGCCAGCAGAAACCCGGGACAGCAAGAGACCCAGTACTTC.

This sequence joins TRBV4-1 and TRBJ1-1, with D tentatively TRBD1 (5 bases). Trimming cost V 0 bases and J 11 bases, with 13 bases left between them. From germline, CDR1 is MGHRA and CDR2 YSYEKL. The CDR3 extends over 13 amino acids. The CDR3 protein is CASSQEMVGRAFF. For the CDR3, the DNA is TGCGCCAGCAGCCAAGAGATGGTGGGGCGGGCTTTCTTT.

This sequence joins TRBV5-6 and TRBJ1-2; D is possibly TRBD1 (5 bases). CDR1 and CDR2 from the germline V gene are SGHDT and YYEEEE. The V end was cut by 4 bases, the J end by 5 bases, with 15 bases between. This CDR3 comprises 14 residues. DNA of the CDR3: TGTGCCAGCAGCACCTTCCGACAGATATATGGCTACACCTTC. Protein sequence: CASSTFRQIYGYTF.

This clonotype was counted a few times. The chain joins TRBV7-2 to TRBJ2-7; 9 bases map to TRBD2. Germline loops: CDR1 SGHTA, CDR2 FQGNSA. With 2 bases clipped from V and 7 bases from J, the junction kept 6 bases outside the gene matches. There are 14 residues in the CDR3. DNA for the CDR3: TGTGCCAGCAGCTTATCAGCGGGAGGAGGGGAGCAGTACTTC. Its translation is CASSLSAGGGEQYF. The variable domain in full, with the rest retrieved from reference TRBV7-2 and TRBJ2-7, is GAGVSQSPSNKVTEKGKDVELRCDPISGHTALYWYRQSLGQGLEFLIYFQGNSAPDKSGLPSDRFSAERTGGSVSTLTIQRTQQEDSAVYLCASSLSAGGGEQYFGPGTRLTVT.

The chain recombines TRBV18 with TRBJ2-7; D is perhaps TRBD2 (5 bases). The CDR3 loop spans 14 amino acids. From germline, CDR1 is KGHSH and CDR2 LQKENI. Deletions cut 1 base from V and 2 bases from J, with 9 bases between. CDR3 DNA sequence: TGTGCCAGCTCACCACGCGAGGGAACCTACGAGCAGTACTTC. Translation: CASSPREGTYEQYF.

The rearrangement joins TRBV7-9 to TRBJ1-1, with D tentatively TRBD1 (5 bases). CDR3 length: 16 amino acids. V gave up 5 bases and J gave up 0 bases, with 16 bases separating them. Germline CDR1 SEHNR, CDR2 FQNEAQ (reference sequence). CDR3 sequence reads: CASSPRRGLMNTEAFF. CDR3 bases: TGTGCCAGCAGCCCTAGAAGGGGTCTTATGAACACTGAAGCTTTCTTT.

The J gene is TRBJ1-1, the V gene TRBV20-1; perhaps TRBD1 as D (5 bases). The CDR3 spans 14 residues. The germline V gene encodes CDR1 DFQATT and CDR2 SNEGSKA (reference sequence). CDR3 sequence reads: CRGLSDARGTEAFF. The CDR3 DNA reads TGCAGGGGACTGTCCGACGCGAGGGGCACTGAAGCTTTCTTT.

CDR3 DNA: TGTGCCAGCACCCCGGGCCCCCTGGGGTACGAGCAGTACTTC. Translated, it gives CASTPGPLGYEQYF. The chain has TRBV28 and TRBJ2-7; D gene unclear. Germline V gene data show CDR1 as MDHEN and CDR2 as SYDVKM. The CDR3 loop spans 14 amino acids. V gave up 7 bases and J gave up 4 bases, with 17 bases separating them.

This clonotype showed up just a few times. The chain joins TRBV6-1 to TRBJ1-5; 10 bases are shared with TRBD1. The CDR3 is 17 residues long. V trimming: 1 base; J trimming: 4 bases; junction bases outside the gene matches: 7. The germline gives CDR1 MNHNS, CDR2 SASEGT. CDR3: CASSEEPGQGTNQPQHF. The CDR3 DNA reads TGTGCCAGCAGTGAAGAGCCGGGACAGGGGACAAATCAGCCCCAGCATTTT.

Ten or more counts support this clonotype. J is TRBJ1-5 and V is TRBV7-6; D remains ambiguous. The CDR3 consists of 12 residues. V lost 1 base to trimming and J lost 6 bases, with 4 bases between them. Germline CDR1 and CDR2: SGHVS and FNYEAQ. The CDR3 coding sequence is TGTGCCAGCAGCTTAGACCGTCAGCCCCAGCATTTT. Translated: CASSLDRQPQHF.

This clonotype was seen ten or more times. V usage is TRBV6-5 and J usage is TRBJ2-7; TRBD2 matches 8 bases. Germline-derived CDR1 and CDR2 are MNHEY and SVGAGI. Trimming took 2 bases from V and 4 from J; bases not matched to a gene: 1. This CDR3 is built from 13 residues. Written as DNA, the CDR3 is TGTGCCAGCAGTTACCCGGGGGGGTACGAGCAGTACTTC. Its protein is CASSYPGGYEQYF.

The chain is built from TRBV12-3 or TRBV12-4 and TRBJ1-2, with a possible D match to TRBD1 (6 bases). The CDR3 runs 15 residues. Trimming pared 5 bases from V and 4 bases from J, leaving 17 bases between. Here the CDR3 reads CASSRTDTYIYGYTF. CDR3 nucleotide sequence: TGTGCCAGCAGTCGGACAGACACCTATATCTATGGCTACACCTTC.

This chain links TRBV7-9 with TRBJ2-7, with 10 bases fitting TRBD1. With 1 base clipped from V and 3 bases from J, the junction kept 9 bases outside the gene matches. The CDR3 spans 17 residues. From germline, CDR1 is SEHNR and CDR2 FQNEAQ (reference sequence). CDR3 loop: CASSLVLWRTGGYEQYF. The CDR3 nucleotides read TGTGCCAGCAGCTTAGTTTTGTGGAGGACAGGGGGCTACGAGCAGTACTTC.